The source of this TCR beta chain is a study of T cell responses to AZD1222 COVID-19 vaccine. Study background: Second doses that came at about 4 or about 12 weeks were put together. Study results and limitations: Reportedly, close to half of spike-specific TCRs are directed against unmutated variant regions. The study identified only five to seven AZD1222 recipients as seropositive at baseline.

CDR1 LNHDA and CDR2 SQIVND come from the germline V gene (reference sequence). V was pared by 1 base and J by 4 bases, with 7 bases between. This CDR3 has 13 residues. Remarks on this clone: Its antigen is not identified. The sample holds other DNA sequences that translate to the same CDR3.

Only in-frame clones appear in the TCRdb table, and some are missing; sequencing was by immunoSEQ multiplex PCR. The sample records 130,000 to 150,000 clones, 92% being singletons. Source: peripheral blood, taken on day 0 of AZD1222 vaccination. This chain links TRBV19 with TRBJ1-1; possible D gene TRBD1, 6 bases. This TCR came from an adult in good health. CDR3 sequence (DNA): TGTGCCAGTAGTATAGGAGGGGGCACTGAAGCTTTCTTT. Its protein is CASSIGGGTEAFF.